This T cell receptor beta chain was observed in a study of shared clonotypes between healthy human individuals. Study findings and constraints: Rarefaction indicated that sorted-subset sequencing remained incomplete although depth was large. Some naive CD4 clonotypes, 4% to 6%, turned up in common across a handful of donors.

Data came from immunoSEQ multiplex PCR; TCRdb stores just in-frame clones and leaves some out. This sample has around 2.1 million clones; roughly 91% occur once, and the top ten carry around 1.7%. Regarding this clone: The target antigen is unknown.

Terminally differentiated effector memory CD45RA+ cells were excluded by CCR7 positive selection of CD45RO-negative cells. CDR1 and CDR2 (germline): MGHRA, YSYEKL. Trimming pared 1 base from V and 4 bases from J, leaving 16 bases between. The CDR3 has 16 amino acids. Sequenced input: naive CD8+ T cells from PBMCs. This TCR was recovered from a man between 18 and 29 years old in good health. Some clones in this sample may be carry-over from other donors' samples. The V gene is TRBV4-1, the J gene TRBJ2-5; D may match TRBD1 or TRBD2 (5 bases each). The CDR3 region is CASSQGSGTMGETQYF. The CDR3, as DNA: TGCGCCAGCAGCCAAGGTTCAGGGACGATGGGAGAGACCCAGTACTTC.